The T cell receptor (beta chain) described here comes from a study of blood T cell repertoires in COVID-19 (dated by TCRdb to between 2020 and 2021). Background for the entire study: The collaborator samples originated in the United States, Italy and Spain and spanned the acute and convalescent phases of COVID-19. The prospective study material was composed of cDNA or gDNA derived from T cells, B-cell-depleted T cells, or PBMCs. Subjects who had been exposed to COVID-19, were actively infected with it, or had recovered from it provided the deeply sampled blood TCRbeta repertoires that made up the dataset. A freely available public database, intended as a resource for researchers studying the immune response to SARS-CoV-2, is where the repertoires were released. The samples were drawn from two sources: the first 160 participants of the ongoing ImmuneRACE study, and 1,254 subjects contributed by 6 global collaborators. Nearly every sample came with metadata listing a de-identified subject ID, COVID-19 status, age in years and sex. HLA class I and class II types, where available, came from metadata supplied by the sample provider rather than from assay-based typing.

The full study reports these points: How much clinical and demographic metadata was included differed by source and by participant, and the metadata was provided uncurated.

Each collaborating institution followed its own protocols to collect whole blood in K2EDTA tubes. For TCRbeta analysis, collaborator samples were shipped as frozen whole blood, as isolated PBMCs, or as DNA extracted from either sample type. A word on this clone: What this receptor recognizes is not known. No per-base quality is available; no much larger clone lies one base away.

The CDR3 measures 16 amino acids from cysteine to phenylalanine. The entry retains the CDR3 DNA only, 48 bases that are in frame from base 1. The germline V gene encodes CDR1 KGHSH and CDR2 LQKENI. Trimming at the junction amounts to 6 bases on V and 5 bases on J, and the germline ends lie 19 bases apart. TCRbeta CDR3 regions were amplified from genomic DNA by means of the immunoSEQ Assay, a bias-controlled multiplex PCR. Per the authors' processing: Nucleated cell counts per sample were estimated from amplification of reference gene primers within the assay. Sequence reads were collapsed and filtered to measure the absolute abundance of every unique TCRbeta CDR3 rearrangement. For each sample, productive Simpson clonality was calculated by taking the square root of Simpson's diversity index across productive rearrangements. TCRdb holds this immuneACCESS table with in-frame rearrangements only. Some clones are missing; in checked studies, unresolved V genes explain under half, and the rest has no known cause. For V, J and clone size, that table is used; D and trimming come from the DNA. The sample table lists about 6,000 clones, 85% to 90% of them with a count of one. Around 6.7% of the sample lies in the top ten.

The chain employs TRBV18 and TRBJ2-2, with TRBD1 perhaps the D gene, on 6 matching bases. The sample comprised peripheral blood. This clonotype was sampled from a human donor in a cohort sampled during active COVID-19. This receptor carries the CDR3 CASSPQTLQGTGELFF. The DNA sequence reads TGTGCCAGCTCCCCTCAGACACTTCAGGGGACCGGGGAGCTGTTTTTT.